The 2 T cell receptor beta chains below all came from one sample that was sequenced in a study of CD8 T cells in ankylosing spondylitis. From the 5' RACE reads, TCRdb called clonotypes with MiXCR, one entry per CDR3 protein. This sample has approximately 350,000 distinct CDR3 sequences; roughly 20% occur once, and the top ten carry around 13%. The sequenced sample was blood, either unsorted or a sorted T cell fraction (not recorded which). The source is a male donor with ankylosing spondylitis or in good health (not recorded which).

This clonotype came up many times. The gene calls are TRBV24-1 and TRBJ1-2, with 7 bases aligning to TRBD1. Germline CDR1 KGHDR, CDR2 SFDVKD. This CDR3 spans 14 amino acids. CDR3 sequence (DNA): TGTGCGGACCGAGGGGGCAGGAAAACCTATGGCTACACCTTC. Translating it yields CADRGGRKTYGYTF.

This clonotype was observed a few times. The rearrangement joins TRBV10-3 to TRBJ2-1; TRBD1 matches 9 bases. This CDR3 is built from 14 residues. V lost 10 bases, J lost 0 bases, and 4 bases stayed unmatched. Germline loops: CDR1 ENHRY, CDR2 SYGVKD. CDR3 bases: TGTGCCACCACGGACAGGGGCTCCTACAATGAGCAGTTCTTC. Translating it yields CATTDRGSYNEQFF.